The rows below give T cell receptor beta chains drawn from one sample of a study of Graves' ophthalmopathy and Graves' hyperthyroidism. Using its own MiXCR run on the multiplex PCR reads, TCRdb lists one record per CDR3 protein. Of about 590,000 distinct CDR3 sequences listed, just under 40% are singletons. Sequencing was carried out using peripheral blood or thyroid tissue (not recorded which). The receptors were gathered from an adult man with Graves' hyperthyroidism. CDR3s include the opening cysteine and the closing phenylalanine or tryptophan. A D gene is named only where the DNA matches it firmly. Size is omitted from some rows. Given values are once, few, many or a class for expanded clones.

>many|TRBJ2-2|TRBV24-1|TRBD1
CATSVNQGAGELFF
TGTGCCACCAGTGTCAATCAGGGGGCCGGGGAGCTGTTTTTT
>-|TRBJ2-7|TRBV20-1|-
CSARGESGEQYF
TGCAGTGCTAGGGGGGAGTCTGGCGAGCAGTACTTC
>-|TRBJ1-2|TRBV27|-
CASSLYPGHYGYTF
TGTGCCAGCAGTTTATATCCAGGGCATTATGGCTACACCTTC
>-|TRBJ1-1|TRBV5-1|TRBD1
CASSLGDRGFVAEAFF
TGCGCCAGCAGCTTGGGGGACAGGGGATTCGTGGCTGAAGCTTTCTTT
>few|TRBJ2-7|TRBV11-2|-
CASSLDFLVSGYEQYF
TGTGCCAGCAGCTTAGATTTCCTTGTTTCAGGCTACGAGCAGTACTTC
>-|TRBJ2-5|TRBV3-1|TRBD2
CASSPGLAGANGETQYF
TGTGCCAGCAGCCCCGGACTAGCGGGGGCCAACGGGGAGACCCAGTACTTC
>-|TRBJ2-6|TRBV15|-
CATSSRLSGANVLTF
TGTGCCACCAGCAGCCGTCTGTCTGGGGCCAACGTCCTGACTTTC
>few|TRBJ2-3|TRBV19|-
CASSRLAQKADTQYF
TGTGCCAGTAGTCGGCTAGCCCAAAAGGCGGATACGCAGTATTTT
>-|TRBJ1-2|TRBV29-1|-
CRLTNYGYTF
TGCAGACTTACTAACTATGGCTACACCTTC
>-|TRBJ1-2|TRBV27|TRBD1
CASRRDRGFKGYTF
TGTGCCAGCAGGAGGGACAGGGGGTTCAAGGGCTACACCTTC
>-|TRBJ1-2|TRBV7-8|-
CASSFDTVYGYTF
TGTGCCAGCAGCTTCGACACCGTCTATGGCTACACCTTC
>few|TRBJ2-7|TRBV7-9|TRBD1
CASSFGQGTGEQYF
TGTGCCAGCAGCTTCGGACAGGGTACGGGCGAGCAGTACTTC
>few|TRBJ1-1|TRBV6-5|-
CASSEGWGGNTEAFF
TGTGCCAGCAGTGAGGGTTGGGGCGGAAACACTGAAGCTTTCTTT
>-|TRBJ2-3|TRBV10-3|-
CAISGLDGGTQYF
TGTGCCATCAGTGGCCTGGATGGGGGGACGCAGTATTTT
>-|TRBJ1-2|TRBV19|TRBD1
CASSPSPTGTYGYTF
TGTGCCAGTAGTCCCTCGCCGACAGGGACGTATGGCTACACCTTC
>-|TRBJ2-5|TRBV2|-
CASSSTGSQAETQYF
TGTGCCAGCAGCAGCACAGGGAGTCAGGCAGAGACCCAGTACTTC
>-|TRBJ2-5|TRBV20-1|-
CSARALGGVETQYF
TGCAGTGCTAGGGCCCTAGGGGGAGTGGAGACCCAGTACTTC
>-|TRBJ2-7|TRBV7-9|-
CASSFCASMGPYEQYF
-
>few|TRBJ1-5|TRBV24-1|-
CATSDAGTDLQPQHF
TGTGCCACCAGTGATGCCGGGACCGACCTTCAGCCCCAGCATTTT
>many|TRBJ1-2|TRBV15|-
CATSRDQQRPYGYTF
TGTGCCACCAGCAGAGATCAACAGAGACCTTATGGCTACACCTTC
>-|TRBJ2-5|TRBV9|TRBD2
CASSVSRTGLAGRIQEAQYF
TGTGCCAGCAGCGTATCCAGGACGGGACTAGCGGGTCGGATCCAAGAGGCCCAGTACTTC
>few|TRBJ2-3|TRBV29-1|TRBD1
CSVEDPGQGHEDTQYF
TGCAGCGTTGAAGATCCGGGACAGGGCCACGAGGATACGCAGTATTTT
>-|TRBJ2-3|TRBV12-3/TRBV12-4|-
CASSLHVTDTQYF
TGTGCCAGCAGCCTACATGTAACAGATACGCAGTATTTT
>few|TRBJ1-4|TRBV28|TRBD1
CASSLDRGRSFF
TGTGCCAGCAGTCTCGACAGGGGGAGGAGTTTTTTT
>-|TRBJ2-3|TRBV20-1|TRBD2
CSASPSGPTDTQYF
TGCAGTGCTAGTCCTAGCGGCCCCACAGATACGCAGTATTTT
>once|TRBJ2-5|TRBV7-9|TRBD1
CASSFRDRAGETQYF
TGTGCCAGCAGCTTCCGGGACAGGGCGGGTGAGACCCAGTACTTC
>-|TRBJ2-3|TRBV20-1|TRBD2
CSARDLASGGTDTQYF
TGCAGTGCTAGAGATCTGGCTAGCGGAGGCACAGATACGCAGTATTTT
>-|TRBJ1-5|TRBV5-4|-
CASTDQPQHF
TGTGCCAGCACCGATCAGCCCCAGCATTTT
>-|TRBJ1-2|TRBV30|TRBD1
CAWDRDYGYTF
TGTGCCTGGGACAGGGACTATGGCTACACCTTC
>many|TRBJ1-2|TRBV15|-
CATSIQGSYGYTF
TGTGCCACCAGCATTCAGGGGTCCTATGGCTACACCTTC
>-|TRBJ2-7|TRBV7-8|-
CASRSGQEREQYF
TGTGCCAGCAGATCGGGACAAGAACGCGAGCAGTACTTC
>-|TRBJ2-1|TRBV5-1|-
CASTPTNSNEQFF
TGCGCCAGCACCCCGACTAACAGTAATGAGCAGTTCTTC
>-|TRBJ2-1|TRBV10-1|TRBD1
CASSESATGFSDEQFF
TGCGCCAGCAGTGAGTCGGCGACAGGGTTTTCGGATGAGCAGTTCTTC
>-|TRBJ2-1|TRBV7-2|TRBD2
CASSLGRLAESNEQFF
TGTGCCAGCAGCTTAGGGCGGCTAGCGGAAAGCAATGAGCAGTTCTTC
>-|TRBJ2-2|TRBV7-2|-
CASSRTYTGELFF
TGTGCCAGCAGCCGCACATACACCGGGGAGCTGTTTTTT
>-|TRBJ2-4|TRBV9|TRBD1
CASSVASGTGSNDIQYF
TGTGCCAGCAGCGTAGCGTCCGGGACAGGTAGTAACGACATTCAGTACTTC
>many|TRBJ2-5|TRBV20-1|TRBD1
CSAPSGTGVETQYF
TGCAGTGCTCCAAGCGGGACAGGGGTGGAGACCCAGTACTTC
>many|TRBJ2-7|TRBV20-1|-
CSVKRQGNRYEQYF
TGCAGTGTAAAGAGGCAGGGTAATCGCTACGAGCAGTACTTC
>few|TRBJ2-3|TRBV24-1|-
CATSDPGRELTDTQYF
TGTGCCACCAGTGACCCGGGACGGGAGCTCACAGATACGCAGTATTTT
>-|TRBJ2-7|TRBV30|TRBD1
CAWRVAGTGGYEQYF
TGTGCCTGGAGAGTGGCTGGGACAGGGGGCTACGAGCAGTACTTC
>many|TRBJ2-7|TRBV20-1|TRBD2
CSAAGRQTYEQYF
TGCAGTGCAGCGGGACGCCAGACCTACGAGCAGTACTTC
>-|TRBJ1-1|TRBV2|-
CASSWNGRGAFF
TGTGCCAGCAGCTGGAACGGGAGGGGGGCTTTCTTT
>many|TRBJ2-6|TRBV15|TRBD1
CATSSPGTASGANVLTF
TGTGCCACCAGCAGCCCCGGGACAGCCTCTGGGGCCAACGTCCTGACTTTC
>-|TRBJ1-3|TRBV5-1|TRBD1
CASSGETGGSGNTIYF
TGCGCCAGCAGCGGGGAGACAGGGGGCTCTGGAAACACCATATATTTT
>-|TRBJ1-1|TRBV15|-
CATSSVGVPAEAFF
TGTGCCACCAGCAGTGTGGGGGTTCCCGCTGAAGCTTTCTTT
>few|TRBJ2-3|TRBV24-1|-
CATSELDHTDTQYF
TGTGCCACCAGTGAATTGGACCACACAGATACGCAGTATTTT
>-|TRBJ1-1|TRBV7-6|-
CASSLVPRESTEAFF
TGTGCCAGCAGCTTGGTACCCCGGGAGAGCACTGAAGCTTTCTTT
>many|TRBJ2-7|TRBV10-3|TRBD2
CAIRPSGLASSYEQYF
TGTGCCATCAGACCCTCGGGACTAGCGAGCTCCTACGAGCAGTACTTC
>-|TRBJ2-7|TRBV9|TRBD1
CASSAPRDRAVYEQYF
TGTGCCAGCAGCGCCCCCCGGGACAGGGCGGTCTACGAGCAGTACTTC
>-|TRBJ2-7|TRBV6-5|TRBD2
CASSEGLAGQSYEQYF
TGCGCCAGCAGTGAGGGGCTAGCGGGCCAGTCCTACGAGCAGTACTTC
>-|TRBJ2-6|TRBV5-1|-
CASSLVGRYSGANVLTF
TGTGCCAGCAGCTTGGTCGGCAGGTACTCTGGGGCCAACGTCCTGACTTTC
>-|TRBJ1-1|TRBV20-1|-
CSASSGVSGNTEAFF
TGCAGTGCTAGTTCGGGGGTCTCTGGAAACACCGAAGCTTTCTTT
>once|TRBJ2-6|TRBV27|-
CASSLLGGSSGANVLTF
TGTGCCAGCAGTTTACTTGGCGGAAGCTCTGGGGCCAACGTCCTGACTTTC
>-|TRBJ1-5|TRBV20-1|-
CSARGGGDMHQNQPQHF
TGCAGTGCTAGAGGCGGGGGGGACATGCACCAGAATCAGCCCCAGCATTTT
>many|TRBJ1-1|TRBV20-1|TRBD1
CSARPRTGLNTEAFF
TGCAGTGCTAGACCTCGGACAGGGTTGAACACTGAAGCTTTCTTT